The clone carrying this T cell receptor beta chain came up a few times. This record belongs to a study of spatial heterogeneity in lung cancer. For the study at large: Samples were donated by 72 untreated early-stage non-small cell lung cancer patients. Alpha-chain detections were consistently fewer than beta-chain detections among the sequences.

Documented time point: blood at routine non-recurrence follow-up after resection. Unsorted samples of tumor, nontumor lung or frozen PBMC had their whole RNA sequenced. V lost 6 bases, J lost 4 bases, and 14 bases lay in between. The CDR3 is 14 amino acids. Germline-derived CDR1 and CDR2 are MNHEY and SVGEGT. TCRdb called the 5' RACE reads again in MiXCR, with one record for every CDR3 protein. Among 25,000 to 30,000 distinct CDR3 sequences, 6% were seen once, and the ten largest hold roughly a fifth. The J gene is TRBJ2-3, the V gene TRBV6-2 or TRBV6-3; D is tentatively TRBD1 or TRBD2 (5 bases each). The clonotype was recovered from a male donor with early-stage non-small cell lung cancer. The sequences come from PBMCs, collected at follow-up. The CDR3: CASSFGALSDTQYF. Written as DNA, the CDR3 is TGTGCCAGCAGCTTCGGGGCCTTATCAGATACGCAGTATTTT.